A single sample is the source of the 20 T cell receptor beta chains below, sequenced in a study of cytomegalovirus exposure and HLA in healthy donors. The PCR employed 60 Vbeta primers together with 13 Jbeta primers. Clones were sequenced by immunoSEQ multiplex PCR, and TCRdb holds only the in-frame ones, with some missing. The sample includes fewer than 200,000 clones, 84% of them seen just once. The sample consisted of PBMCs. The receptors were gathered from a man younger than 40 in good health and CMV-seronegative.

V and J are TRBV27 and TRBJ1-5; the match to TRBD1 covers 8 bases. The V and J ends lost 2 bases and 6 bases, in that order; junction bases with no gene match: 3. This CDR3 comprises 14 residues. Germline V lookup: CDR1 MNHEY, CDR2 SMNVEV (reference sequence). CDR3 loop: CASSLQGAGQPQHF. Here the CDR3 DNA reads TGTGCCAGCAGTTTACAGGGGGCGGGTCAGCCCCAGCATTTT.

The CDR3 sequence: CASARAGGDQPQHF. CDR3 sequence (DNA): TGTGCCAGCGCGCGGGCAGGAGGGGATCAGCCCCAGCATTTT. J is TRBJ1-5 and V is TRBV7-9, with D tentatively TRBD1 (5 bases). Germline assignment: CDR1 SEHNR and CDR2 FQNEAQ (reference sequence). The length of the CDR3 is 14 residues. Trimming pared 8 bases from V and 5 bases from J, leaving 16 bases between.

The CDR3 sequence is CSVIAGSGYTF. The CDR3 DNA reads as TGCAGCGTTATCGCGGGGTCTGGCTACACCTTC. The rearrangement joins TRBV29-1 to TRBJ1-2; D unresolved. CDR3 length: 11 amino acids. V was shortened by 5 bases and J by 7 bases, with 11 bases between the two germline ends. The germline V gene encodes CDR1 SQVTM and CDR2 ANQGSEA.

The CDR3 DNA is TGTGCCAGCAGCCAACACCGCAGACTAGTCGCCGGGGAGCTGTTTTTT. Protein sequence: CASSQHRRLVAGELFF. This rearrangement joins TRBV7-9 to TRBJ2-2; TRBD2 is a possible D gene (6 bases). Deletions cut 5 bases from V and 6 bases from J, with 19 bases between. The CDR3 is 16 amino acids. CDR1 is SEHNR, CDR2 FQNEAQ, per germline (reference sequence).

The rearrangement uses TRBV5-1 and TRBJ2-1, with TRBD2 matching 10 bases. Per the germline V gene, CDR1 is SGHRS and CDR2 is YFSETQ. V gave up 0 bases and J gave up 4 bases; unmatched junction bases: 4. The CDR3 extends over 16 amino acids. CDR3: CASSLEPGLAYNEQFF. Here the CDR3 DNA reads TGCGCCAGCAGCTTGGAACCGGGACTAGCGTACAATGAGCAGTTCTTC.

J is TRBJ1-1 and V is TRBV4-2, with a tentative D call TRBD1 (5 bases). CDR3 size: 15 residues. Per germline, CDR1 LGHNA and CDR2 YNFKEQ. V lost 0 bases, J lost 5 bases, and 13 bases lay in between. The CDR3 DNA reads TGTGCCAGCAGCCAAGATCATGGGGGGGGTACTGAAGCTTTCTTT. It specifies CASSQDHGGGTEAFF.

The sample holds a few counts of this clone. The genes are TRBV5-6 and TRBJ2-2; D gene ambiguous. Per the germline V gene, CDR1 is SGHDT and CDR2 is YYEEEE. CDR3 length: 14 amino acids. V was shortened by 1 base and J by 1 base, with 5 bases between the two germline ends. Here the CDR3 reads CASSLSVNTGELFF. The CDR3 DNA reads as TGTGCCAGCAGCTTGAGCGTGAACACCGGGGAGCTGTTTTTT.

This clone came up a few times. This chain connects TRBV6-1 to TRBJ2-1; tentatively, D is TRBD1 (5 bases). Trimming removed 0 bases at V and 6 bases at J, with 12 bases between. From germline, CDR1 is MNHNS and CDR2 SASEGT. The CDR3 totals 15 residues. The CDR3 loop is CASSEAGQTSNEQFF. DNA of the CDR3: TGTGCCAGCAGTGAAGCGGGGCAGACCTCCAATGAGCAGTTCTTC.

The genes are TRBV27 and TRBJ2-7, with D uncertain. Deletions cut 3 bases from V and 2 bases from J, with 11 bases between. Per the germline V gene, CDR1 is MNHEY and CDR2 is SMNVEV (reference sequence). CDR3 size: 14 residues. CDR3 sequence reads: CASSLRLPPYEQYF. Here the CDR3 DNA reads TGTGCCAGCAGTTTGAGGCTTCCCCCCTACGAGCAGTACTTC.

The V and J genes are TRBV4-3 and TRBJ1-1; the match to TRBD1 covers 8 bases. The CDR3 has 17 residues. Trimming removed 1 base from V and 1 base from J; junction bases left unmatched: 8. Germline CDR1 reads LGHNA; CDR2 reads YSLEER. The CDR3 nucleotides are TGCGCCAGCAGCCAAGTTTACAGGGGGAAGTGGAACACTGAAGCTTTCTTT. This codes for CASSQVYRGKWNTEAFF.

This clone has just one count. The chain carries TRBV18 and TRBJ2-3, with 8 bases fitting TRBD1. There are 16 residues in the CDR3. J was trimmed by 4 bases and V by 2 bases; bases with no gene match: 8. Looked up from germline, CDR1 is KGHSH and CDR2 is LQKENI. The CDR3 DNA reads as TGTGCCAGCTCACCATTGGGTGGGACAGGATCAGATACGCAGTATTTT. Translation: CASSPLGGTGSDTQYF.

The genes are TRBV21-1 and TRBJ1-5; TRBD1 is taken as the D call from the table, unchecked against the DNA. TRBV21-1 is a pseudogene locus. The CDR3 runs to 16 residues. The DNA for the CDR3 is TGTGCCAGCAGCAAAGAGGGGGATCGCCCGCCCGAGCCCCAGCATTTT. It translates to CASSKEGDRPPEPQHF.

The rearrangement links TRBV5-6 to TRBJ1-6; 9 nucleotides match TRBD1. The CDR3 is made up of 16 amino acids. J was trimmed by 7 bases and V by 0 bases; bases with no gene match: 5. CDR1 SGHDT and CDR2 YYEEEE come from the germline V gene. The CDR3: CASSLGGQGVNSPLHF. The DNA of the CDR3 is TGTGCCAGCAGCTTGGGGGGACAGGGAGTGAATTCACCCCTCCACTTT.

This sequence joins TRBV11-2 and TRBJ1-5, with D hard to call. Germline lookup yields CDR1 SGHAT and CDR2 FQNNGV. The V end was cut by 2 bases, the J end by 3 bases, with 8 bases between. The CDR3 consists of 14 residues. This CDR3 is CASSLSRDNQPQHF. The CDR3 DNA reads TGTGCCAGCAGCTTATCGAGGGACAATCAGCCCCAGCATTTT. Variable domain in full (rest from reference TRBV11-2 and TRBJ1-5): EAGVAQSPRYKIIEKRQSVAFWCNPISGHATLYWYQQILGQGPKLLIQFQNNGVVDDSQLPKDRFSAERLKGVDSTLKIQPAKLEDSAVYLCASSLSRDNQPQHFGDGTRLSIL.

This clone appeared a few times. The chain couples TRBV6-5 to TRBJ1-2; a possible D gene is TRBD1 (5 bases). V was shortened by 7 bases and J by 0 bases, with 15 bases between the two germline ends. This CDR3 has 15 amino acids. Germline CDR1 is MNHEY and CDR2 is SVGAGI. CDR3 in DNA: TGTGCCAGCAAGGGAGCGGGGGGATCTAACTATGGCTACACCTTC. Its translation: CASKGAGGSNYGYTF.

The chain has TRBV28 and TRBJ2-7; D may be TRBD2 (6 bases). The V end was cut by 3 bases, the J end by 5 bases, with 11 bases between. The CDR3 sequence is 13 residues long. Germline lookup yields CDR1 MDHEN and CDR2 SYDVKM. The CDR3 DNA follows: TGTGCCAGCAGTTTGGGGGGTTCTAACGAGCAGTACTTC. As protein: CASSLGGSNEQYF. Together with reference TRBV28 and TRBJ2-7, the CDR3 gives the full variable domain: DVKVTQSSRYLVKRTGEKVFLECVQDMDHENMFWYRQDPGLGLRLIYFSYDVKMKEKGDIPEGYSVSREKKERFSLILESASTNQTSMYLCASSLGGSNEQYFGPGTRLTVT.

The V call is TRBV5-1, the J call TRBJ2-1; TRBD2 aligns across 12 bases. V shed 0 bases, J shed 8 bases, and the junction held 3 bases outside the gene matches. The CDR3 length is 15 residues. In germline, CDR1 is SGHRS, CDR2 YFSETQ. The CDR3 loop is CASSLGLAGVDEQFF. For the CDR3, the DNA is TGCGCCAGCAGCTTGGGACTAGCGGGAGTAGATGAGCAGTTCTTC.

The chain is built from TRBV5-6 and TRBJ2-1; no firm D call. The CDR3 covers 13 residues. Germline V gives CDR1 SGHDT, CDR2 YYEEEE. V shed 4 bases and J shed 3 bases, with 8 bases lying between them. CDR3 protein: CASSRLYYNEQFF. In DNA form, the CDR3 reads TGTGCCAGCAGCCGGTTGTACTACAATGAGCAGTTCTTC.

The J gene is TRBJ2-5, the V gene TRBV4-2; 9 bases are a match to TRBD2. V trimming: 1 base; J trimming: 3 bases; junction bases outside the gene matches: 6. The germline V gene has CDR1 LGHNA and CDR2 YNFKEQ. CDR3 length: 16 amino acids. The CDR3 region is CASSQGWGLAKETQYF. In DNA, the CDR3 is TGTGCCAGCAGCCAAGGATGGGGACTAGCAAAAGAGACCCAGTACTTC.

This sequence joins TRBV7-2 and TRBJ2-3; a weak D match, TRBD2 (5 bases). V was clipped by 7 bases and J by 4 bases, with 24 bases between them. The CDR3 extends over 17 amino acids. Germline-derived CDR1 and CDR2 are SGHTA and FQGNSA. In DNA, the CDR3 is TGTGCCAGCATGGCGGGCACCCTCAGCGTTGGCTCAGATACGCAGTATTTT. Translation gives CASMAGTLSVGSDTQYF.